In its sample, the clone carrying this T cell receptor (beta chain) was seen a few times. The material for each subset, its genomic DNA, was split evenly across several immunoSEQ plates. Profiling relied on immunoSEQ multiplex PCR, and the TCRdb table lists in-frame clones only, not all of them. The table includes about 450,000 clones, around three quarters detected once. All donors qualified as healthy HIV-negative adults and had experienced no recent acute infections or vaccinations. J gave up 11 bases and V 4 bases, and 9 bases lay outside the gene matches. Looked up from germline, CDR1 is SGHDT and CDR2 is YYEEEE. The CDR3 is made up of 13 amino acids. The data stem from a study of shared clonotypes between healthy human individuals.

The sample taken for sequencing was PBMCs. The receptor's source is a middle-aged woman in good health. Some clones in this sample may be carry-over from other donors' samples. The chain carries TRBV5-6 and TRBJ1-5; 7 nucleotides line up with TRBD1. The CDR3 sequence: CASSVTGASAQHF. The CDR3 nucleotides read TGTGCCAGCAGCGTCACAGGGGCGTCAGCCCAGCATTTT.